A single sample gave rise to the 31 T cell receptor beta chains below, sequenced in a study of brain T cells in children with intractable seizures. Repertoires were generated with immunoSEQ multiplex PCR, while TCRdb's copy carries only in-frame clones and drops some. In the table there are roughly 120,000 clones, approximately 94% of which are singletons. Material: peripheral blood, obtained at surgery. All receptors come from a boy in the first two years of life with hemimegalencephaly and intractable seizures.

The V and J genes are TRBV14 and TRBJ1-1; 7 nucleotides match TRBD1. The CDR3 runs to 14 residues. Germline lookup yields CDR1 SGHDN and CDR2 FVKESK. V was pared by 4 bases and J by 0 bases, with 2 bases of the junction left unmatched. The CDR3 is CASSRDRLNTEAFF. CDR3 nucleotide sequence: TGTGCCAGCAGCCGGGACAGACTGAACACTGAAGCTTTCTTT.

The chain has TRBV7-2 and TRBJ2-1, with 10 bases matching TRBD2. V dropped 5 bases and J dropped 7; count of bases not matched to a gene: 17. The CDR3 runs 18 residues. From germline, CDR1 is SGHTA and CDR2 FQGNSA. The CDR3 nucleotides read TGTGCCAGCAGCCTAAGGAGGGGACTAGCGTTAGAACGAAATGAGCAGTTCTTC. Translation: CASSLRRGLALERNEQFF. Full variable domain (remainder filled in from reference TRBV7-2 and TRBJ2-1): GAGVSQSPSNKVTEKGKDVELRCDPISGHTALYWYRQSLGQGLEFLIYFQGNSAPDKSGLPSDRFSAERTGGSVSTLTIQRTQQEDSAVYLCASSLRRGLALERNEQFFGPGTRLTVL.

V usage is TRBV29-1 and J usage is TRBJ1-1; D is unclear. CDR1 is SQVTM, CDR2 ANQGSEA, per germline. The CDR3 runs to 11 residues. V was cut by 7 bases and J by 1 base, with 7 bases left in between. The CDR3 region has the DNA TGCAGCGCCGGACGGAACACTGAAGCTTTCTTT. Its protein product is CSAGRNTEAFF.

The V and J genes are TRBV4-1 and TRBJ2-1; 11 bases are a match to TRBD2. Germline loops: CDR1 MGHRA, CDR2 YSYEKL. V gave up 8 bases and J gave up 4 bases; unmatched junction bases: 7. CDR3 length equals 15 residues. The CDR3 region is CASSGLAGPYNEQFF. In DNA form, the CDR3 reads TGCGCCAGCTCCGGACTAGCGGGCCCTTACAATGAGCAGTTCTTC.

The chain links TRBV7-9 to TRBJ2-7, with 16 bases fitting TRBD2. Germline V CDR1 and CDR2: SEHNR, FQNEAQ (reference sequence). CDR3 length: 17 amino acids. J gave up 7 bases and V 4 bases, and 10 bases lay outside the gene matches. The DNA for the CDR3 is TGTGCCAGCAGCTCAAGGGGGACTAGCGGGAGGGTAGGGGAGCAGTACTTC. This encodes CASSSRGTSGRVGEQYF.

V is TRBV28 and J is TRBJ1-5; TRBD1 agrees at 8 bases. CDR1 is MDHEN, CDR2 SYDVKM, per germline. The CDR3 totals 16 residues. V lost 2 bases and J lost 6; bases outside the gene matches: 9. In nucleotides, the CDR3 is TGTGCCAGCAGTTTACCAGGGGGCAGTTCCGGTCAGCCCCAGCATTTT. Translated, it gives CASSLPGGSSGQPQHF.

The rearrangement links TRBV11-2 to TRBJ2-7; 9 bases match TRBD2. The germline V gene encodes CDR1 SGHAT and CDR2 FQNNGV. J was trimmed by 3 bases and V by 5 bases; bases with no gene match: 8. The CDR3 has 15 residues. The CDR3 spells CASSRNSGSSYEQYF. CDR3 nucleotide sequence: TGTGCCAGCAGCCGCAATAGCGGGAGTAGCTACGAGCAGTACTTC.

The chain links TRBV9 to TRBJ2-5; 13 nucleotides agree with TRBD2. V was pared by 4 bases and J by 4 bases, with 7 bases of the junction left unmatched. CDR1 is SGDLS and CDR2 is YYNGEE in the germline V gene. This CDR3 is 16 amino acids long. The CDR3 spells CASSPRGLAGVETQYF. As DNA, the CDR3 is TGTGCCAGCAGCCCCAGAGGACTAGCGGGAGTAGAGACCCAGTACTTC.

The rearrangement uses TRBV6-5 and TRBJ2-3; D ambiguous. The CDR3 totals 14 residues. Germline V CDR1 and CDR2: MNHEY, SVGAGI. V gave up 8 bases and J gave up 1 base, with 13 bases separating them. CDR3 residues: CASFLSLGTDTQYF. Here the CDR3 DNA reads TGTGCCAGCTTCCTCTCTCTAGGCACAGATACGCAGTATTTT.

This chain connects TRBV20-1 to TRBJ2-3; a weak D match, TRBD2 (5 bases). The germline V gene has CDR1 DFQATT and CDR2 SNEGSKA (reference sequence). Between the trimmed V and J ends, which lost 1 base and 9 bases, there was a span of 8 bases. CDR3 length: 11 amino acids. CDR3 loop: CSARVPGTQYF. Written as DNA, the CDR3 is TGCAGTGCTAGAGTCCCGGGGACGCAGTATTTT.

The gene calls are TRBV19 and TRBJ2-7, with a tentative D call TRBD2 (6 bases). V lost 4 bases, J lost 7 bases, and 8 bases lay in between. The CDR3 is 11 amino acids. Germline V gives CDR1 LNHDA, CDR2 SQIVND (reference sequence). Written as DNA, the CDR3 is TGTGCCAGTAGTAGGGGACTTGAGCAGTACTTC. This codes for CASSRGLEQYF.

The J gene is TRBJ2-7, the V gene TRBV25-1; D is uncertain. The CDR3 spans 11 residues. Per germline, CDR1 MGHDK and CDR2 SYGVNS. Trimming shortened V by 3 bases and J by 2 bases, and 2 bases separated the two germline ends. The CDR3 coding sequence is TGTGCCAGCAGTGAGGCCTACGAGCAGTACTTC. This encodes CASSEAYEQYF.

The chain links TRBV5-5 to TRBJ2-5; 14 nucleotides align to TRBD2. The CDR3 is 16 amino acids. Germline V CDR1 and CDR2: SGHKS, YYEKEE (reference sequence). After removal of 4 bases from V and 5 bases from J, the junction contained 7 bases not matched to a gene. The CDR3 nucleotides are TGTGCCAGCAGCGCCCACGGGACTAGCGGGAGTGAGACCCAGTACTTC. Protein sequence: CASSAHGTSGSETQYF.

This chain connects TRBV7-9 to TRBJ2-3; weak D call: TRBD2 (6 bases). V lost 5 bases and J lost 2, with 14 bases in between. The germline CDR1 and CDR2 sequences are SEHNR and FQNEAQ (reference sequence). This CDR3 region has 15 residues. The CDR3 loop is CASSIVSGATDTQYF. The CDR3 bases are TGTGCCAGCAGCATAGTTAGCGGAGCCACAGATACGCAGTATTTT.

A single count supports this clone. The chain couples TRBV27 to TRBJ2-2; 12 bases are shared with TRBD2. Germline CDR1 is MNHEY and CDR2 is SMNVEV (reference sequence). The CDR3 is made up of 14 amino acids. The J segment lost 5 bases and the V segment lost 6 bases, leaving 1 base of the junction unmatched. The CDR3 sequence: CASRLAGGTGELFF. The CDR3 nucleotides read TGTGCCAGCAGACTAGCGGGAGGTACCGGGGAGCTGTTTTTT.

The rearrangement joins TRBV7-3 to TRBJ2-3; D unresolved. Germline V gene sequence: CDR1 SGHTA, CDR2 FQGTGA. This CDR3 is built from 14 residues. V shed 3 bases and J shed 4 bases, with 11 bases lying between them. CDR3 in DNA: TGTGCCAGCAGCTTTGGAAATAGGGCAGATACGCAGTATTTT. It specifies CASSFGNRADTQYF.

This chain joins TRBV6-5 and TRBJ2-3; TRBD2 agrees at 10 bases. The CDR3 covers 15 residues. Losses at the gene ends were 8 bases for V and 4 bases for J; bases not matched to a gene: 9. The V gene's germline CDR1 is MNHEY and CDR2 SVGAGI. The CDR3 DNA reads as TGTGCCAGCCCCGTGCTAGCGGGAGTTGCAGATACGCAGTATTTT. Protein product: CASPVLAGVADTQYF.

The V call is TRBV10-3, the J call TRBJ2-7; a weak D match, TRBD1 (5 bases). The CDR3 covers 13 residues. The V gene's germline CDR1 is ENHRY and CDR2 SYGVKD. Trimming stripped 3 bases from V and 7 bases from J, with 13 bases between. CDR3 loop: CAISDTRVWEQYF. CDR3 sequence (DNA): TGTGCCATCAGTGACACCAGGGTGTGGGAGCAGTACTTC.

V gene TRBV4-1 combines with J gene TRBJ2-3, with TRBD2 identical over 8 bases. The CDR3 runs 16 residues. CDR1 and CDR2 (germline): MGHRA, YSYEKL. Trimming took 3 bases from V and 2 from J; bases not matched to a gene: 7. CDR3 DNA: TGCGCCAGCAGCCATACCGGGACTAGGGCCACAGATACGCAGTATTTT. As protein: CASSHTGTRATDTQYF.

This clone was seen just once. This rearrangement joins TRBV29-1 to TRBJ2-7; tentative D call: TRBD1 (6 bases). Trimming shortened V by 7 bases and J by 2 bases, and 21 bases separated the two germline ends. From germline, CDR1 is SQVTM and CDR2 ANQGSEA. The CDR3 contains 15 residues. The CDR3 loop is CSASIPWGQTYEQYF. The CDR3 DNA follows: TGCAGCGCATCTATCCCCTGGGGACAAACCTACGAGCAGTACTTC.

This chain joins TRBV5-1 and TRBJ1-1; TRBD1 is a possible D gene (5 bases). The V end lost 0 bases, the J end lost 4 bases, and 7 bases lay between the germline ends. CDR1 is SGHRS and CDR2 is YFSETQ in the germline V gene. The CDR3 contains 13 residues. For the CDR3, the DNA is TGCGCCAGCAGCTTGGGGGGGATCACTGAAGCTTTCTTT. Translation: CASSLGGITEAFF.

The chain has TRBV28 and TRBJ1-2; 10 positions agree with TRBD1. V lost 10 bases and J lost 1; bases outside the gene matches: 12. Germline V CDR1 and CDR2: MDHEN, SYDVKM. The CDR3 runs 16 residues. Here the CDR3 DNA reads TGTGCCACCTCTCGGAGGGACAGGGGCTTTAACTATGGCTACACCTTC. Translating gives CATSRRDRGFNYGYTF.

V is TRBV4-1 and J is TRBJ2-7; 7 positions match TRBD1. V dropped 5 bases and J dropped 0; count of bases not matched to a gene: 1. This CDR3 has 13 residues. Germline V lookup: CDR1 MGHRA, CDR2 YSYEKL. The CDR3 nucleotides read TGCGCCAGCAGCTGGGACAGCTCCTACGAGCAGTACTTC. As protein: CASSWDSSYEQYF.

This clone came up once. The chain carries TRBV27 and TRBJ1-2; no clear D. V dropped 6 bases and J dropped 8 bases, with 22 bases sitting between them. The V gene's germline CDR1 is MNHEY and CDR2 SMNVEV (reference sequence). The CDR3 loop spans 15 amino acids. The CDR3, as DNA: TGTGCCAGCAGCCTAGGGTCGGCGGTTGGTGAGGGCTACACCTTC. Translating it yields CASSLGSAVGEGYTF.

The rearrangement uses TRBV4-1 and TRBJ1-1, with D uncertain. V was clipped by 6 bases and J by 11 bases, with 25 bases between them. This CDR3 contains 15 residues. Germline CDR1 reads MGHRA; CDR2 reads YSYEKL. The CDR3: CASRLEGDSPVAAFF. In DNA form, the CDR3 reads TGCGCCAGCAGACTAGAGGGCGACTCTCCGGTCGCGGCTTTCTTT.

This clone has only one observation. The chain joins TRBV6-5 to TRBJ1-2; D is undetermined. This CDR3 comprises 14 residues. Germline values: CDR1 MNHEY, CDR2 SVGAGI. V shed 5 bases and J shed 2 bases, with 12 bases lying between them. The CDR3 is CASSRRAGNYGYTF. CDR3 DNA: TGTGCCAGCAGTCGGCGGGCAGGCAACTATGGCTACACCTTC.

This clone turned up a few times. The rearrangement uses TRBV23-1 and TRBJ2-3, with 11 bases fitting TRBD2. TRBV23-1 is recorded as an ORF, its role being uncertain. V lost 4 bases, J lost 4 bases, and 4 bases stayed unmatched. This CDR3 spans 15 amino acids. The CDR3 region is CASSPPSGRPDTQYF. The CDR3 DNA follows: TGCGCCAGCAGTCCACCTAGCGGGAGGCCAGATACGCAGTATTTT.

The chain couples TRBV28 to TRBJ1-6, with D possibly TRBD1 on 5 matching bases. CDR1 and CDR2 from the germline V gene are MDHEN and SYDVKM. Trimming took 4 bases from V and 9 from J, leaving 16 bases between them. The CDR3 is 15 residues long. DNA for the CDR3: TGTGCCAGCAGTTCGGATGGACACTACCGTTCACCCCTCCACTTT. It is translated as CASSSDGHYRSPLHF.

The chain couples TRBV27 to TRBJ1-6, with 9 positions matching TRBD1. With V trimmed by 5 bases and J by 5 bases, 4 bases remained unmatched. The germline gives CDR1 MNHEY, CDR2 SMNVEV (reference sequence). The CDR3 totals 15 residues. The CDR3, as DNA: TGTGCCAGCAGTCCGTACAGGGGGCATAATTCACCCCTCCACTTT. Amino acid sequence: CASSPYRGHNSPLHF.

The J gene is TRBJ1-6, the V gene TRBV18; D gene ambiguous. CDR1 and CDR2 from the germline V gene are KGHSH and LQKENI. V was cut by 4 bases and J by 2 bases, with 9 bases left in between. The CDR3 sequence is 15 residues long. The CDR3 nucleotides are TGTGCCAGCTCACGTTCAGGAGCCTATAATTCACCCCTCCACTTT. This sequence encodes CASSRSGAYNSPLHF.

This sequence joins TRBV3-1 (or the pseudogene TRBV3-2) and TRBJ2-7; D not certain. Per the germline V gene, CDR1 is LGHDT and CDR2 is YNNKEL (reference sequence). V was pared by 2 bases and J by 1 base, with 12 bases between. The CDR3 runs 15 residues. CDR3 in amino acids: CASSQTPGWSYEQYF. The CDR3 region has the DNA TGTGCCAGCAGCCAAACACCGGGTTGGTCCTACGAGCAGTACTTC.